A single sample gave rise to the 15 T cell receptor beta chains below, sequenced in a study of T cells after posttransplantation cyclophosphamide. Clones were read by immunoSEQ multiplex PCR, and TCRdb kept only the in-frame ones, dropping some. The table has around 66,000 clones, 90% to 95% seen once. The specimen was PBMCs. Receptor source: a woman in her twenties or thirties in good health and a related stem cell transplant donor.

This clone occurred once. The chain has TRBV5-1 and TRBJ2-3; D might be TRBD1 (6 bases). Trimming cost V 4 bases and J 2 bases, with 14 bases left between them. The CDR3 is 15 residues long. Germline V gene lookup returns CDR1 SGHRS and CDR2 YFSETQ. DNA of the CDR3: TGCGCCAGCAGCAAAGGACAGTTCGTCACAGATACGCAGTATTTT. Protein: CASSKGQFVTDTQYF.

The rearrangement links TRBV7-2 to TRBJ1-6, with D possibly TRBD1 on 6 matching bases. The length of the CDR3 is 15 residues. CDR1 and CDR2 from the germline V gene are SGHTA and FQGNSA. V lost 4 bases and J lost 8, with 15 bases in between. The CDR3 coding sequence is TGTGCCAGCAGCTCCCACGGGGGGGCTGATTCACCCCTCCACTTT. Residues: CASSSHGGADSPLHF.

V usage is TRBV28 and J usage is TRBJ1-4; D unresolved. The CDR3 extends over 14 amino acids. Germline V gives CDR1 MDHEN, CDR2 SYDVKM. V was trimmed by 1 base and J by 4 bases, leaving 7 bases between them. CDR3 residues: CASSLSQINEKLFF. DNA of the CDR3: TGTGCCAGCAGTTTATCCCAGATTAATGAAAAACTGTTTTTT.

The CDR3 spells CASSSLSGVGRNTQYF. As DNA, the CDR3 is TGTGCCAGCAGCTCCCTGAGCGGGGTGGGTAGGAATACGCAGTATTTT. The rearrangement uses TRBV5-5 and TRBJ2-3, with 7 bases identical to TRBD2. The CDR3 contains 16 residues. With V trimmed by 3 bases and J by 7 bases, 14 bases remained unmatched. The germline CDR1 and CDR2 sequences are SGHKS and YYEKEE (reference sequence).

The genes are TRBV5-5 and TRBJ1-3; tentative D call: TRBD1 (5 bases). Germline CDR1 and CDR2: SGHKS and YYEKEE (reference sequence). The CDR3 covers 15 residues. The V end lost 0 bases, the J end lost 8 bases, and 15 bases lay between the germline ends. CDR3 sequence reads: CASSLAWRQGDTIYF. The CDR3 nucleotides read TGTGCCAGCAGCTTGGCGTGGCGGCAGGGAGACACCATATATTTT. The variable domain in full, with the rest retrieved from reference TRBV5-5 and TRBJ1-3, is DAGVTQSPTHLIKTRGQQVTLRCSPISGHKSVSWYQQVLGQGPQFIFQYYEKEERGRGNFPDRFSARQFPNYSSELNVNALLLGDSALYLCASSLAWRQGDTIYFGEGSWLTVV.

This clone was counted only a few times. The gene calls are TRBV18 and TRBJ1-1; no clear D gene. V lost 4 bases to trimming and J lost 5 bases, with 8 bases between them. The CDR3 contains 12 residues. Germline CDR1 KGHSH, CDR2 LQKENI. The CDR3 DNA is TGTGCCAGCTCACAAGGGCGGACTGAAGCTTTCTTT. The encoded protein is CASSQGRTEAFF.

The chain links TRBV7-2 to TRBJ2-5; 14 bases agree with TRBD2. The CDR3 spans 17 residues. J lost 4 bases, V lost 2 bases, and 6 bases had no gene match. Germline V CDR1 and CDR2: SGHTA, FQGNSA. CDR3 DNA sequence: TGTGCCAGCAGCTTATCCGGGACTAGCGGGGGACGAGAGACCCAGTACTTC. Protein: CASSLSGTSGGRETQYF.

The rearrangement uses TRBV4-3 and TRBJ2-7; D possibly corresponds to TRBD1 (5 bases). Germline loops: CDR1 LGHNA, CDR2 YSLEER. The CDR3 runs to 18 residues. The ends were cut back, 1 base at V and 7 bases at J, with 26 bases in the middle. In DNA form, the CDR3 reads TGCGCCAGCAGCCAAGTGATGTTTGGGGCAGCCCAACCGGGTGAGCAGTACTTC. This gives the protein CASSQVMFGAAQPGEQYF.

This clone was counted a single time. This chain joins TRBV6-4 and TRBJ2-2, with a weak D call TRBD1 (6 bases). Germline V gene lookup returns CDR1 MRHNA and CDR2 SNTAGT. This CDR3 spans 16 amino acids. V was pared by 2 bases and J by 2 bases, with 12 bases between. This CDR3 is CASSDEPGQNTGELFF. The DNA of the CDR3 is TGTGCCAGCAGTGACGAACCGGGACAAAACACCGGGGAGCTGTTTTTT.

The chain combines TRBV6-6 with TRBJ2-7, with TRBD1 identical over 8 bases. Germline V gene data show CDR1 as MNHNY and CDR2 as SVGAGI (reference sequence). V was clipped by 5 bases and J by 2 bases; unmatched bases: 8. This CDR3 is 15 amino acids long. The CDR3 sequence is CASSLSGTGAYEQYF. The CDR3 nucleotides read TGTGCCAGCAGTCTTTCCGGGACAGGCGCCTACGAGCAGTACTTC.

The chain links TRBV7-2 to TRBJ1-2; perhaps TRBD1 as D (6 bases). Deletions cut 5 bases from V and 5 bases from J, with 12 bases between. The V gene's germline CDR1 is SGHTA and CDR2 FQGNSA. The CDR3 sequence is 13 residues long. CDR3 coding DNA: TGTGCCAGCAGCCCAGGGGCGGGGTATGGCTACACCTTC. Amino acids: CASSPGAGYGYTF.

The chain carries TRBV7-2 and TRBJ1-6, with 9 positions matching TRBD1. The length of the CDR3 is 16 residues. The junction had 3 bases not matched to a gene; V was cut back by 1 base and J by 5 bases. Germline V lookup: CDR1 SGHTA, CDR2 FQGNSA. The DNA of the CDR3 is TGTGCCAGCAGCTTAGTAGGACAGGGGAATAATTCACCCCTCCACTTT. Residues: CASSLVGQGNNSPLHF.

The genes are TRBV5-1 and TRBJ2-1; TRBD1 matches at 9 bases. J lost 2 bases, V lost 5 bases, and 8 bases had no gene match. This CDR3 is 16 amino acids long. In germline, CDR1 is SGHRS, CDR2 YFSETQ. CDR3: CASSLRQGGTYNEQFF. In DNA, the CDR3 is TGCGCCAGCAGTCTTCGACAGGGGGGCACCTACAATGAGCAGTTCTTC.

The chain uses TRBV7-2 and TRBJ2-4; 10 bases map to TRBD2. The V and J ends lost 3 bases and 0 bases, in that order; junction bases with no gene match: 5. Germline lookup yields CDR1 SGHTA and CDR2 FQGNSA. The CDR3 totals 17 residues. The DNA of the CDR3 is TGTGCCAGCAGCTTCGTTAGCGGGGGGCTAGCCAAAAACATTCAGTACTTC. This sequence encodes CASSFVSGGLAKNIQYF.

This clone came up once. The gene calls are TRBV7-9 and TRBJ2-7; weak D call: TRBD2 (5 bases). CDR1 and CDR2 (germline): SEHNR, FQNEAQ (reference sequence). V was pared by 3 bases and J by 0 bases, with 12 bases between. This CDR3 spans 15 amino acids. The CDR3 is CASSLDWSSSYEQYF. The CDR3 DNA sequence: TGTGCCAGCAGCTTGGACTGGTCGAGCTCCTACGAGCAGTACTTC.